The clone carrying this T cell receptor (beta chain) came up once. A much larger clonotype is one base distant, so this may be a read error. The sample comes from a study of T cells in Graves' hyperthyroidism and ophthalmopathy. Researchers amplified the TCR beta CDR3 regions from RNA transcripts. HTBI primers were the set used in a first-round RT-PCR of the TCR CDR3. TCRdb passed the multiplex PCR reads through MiXCR, listing each CDR3 protein once. The sample records 450,000 to 650,000 distinct CDR3 sequences, roughly 15% being singletons. There are 14 residues in the CDR3. This sequence originates from a woman between 18 and 29 years old with Graves' ophthalmopathy. The specimen sequenced was blood. The V call is TRBV12-3 or TRBV12-4, the J call TRBJ2-4; 7 nucleotides match TRBD1. The CDR3 region has the DNA TGTGCCAACAGTTTCATGGACAGGAAAAACATTCAGTACTTC. Encoded protein: CANSFMDRKNIQYF.